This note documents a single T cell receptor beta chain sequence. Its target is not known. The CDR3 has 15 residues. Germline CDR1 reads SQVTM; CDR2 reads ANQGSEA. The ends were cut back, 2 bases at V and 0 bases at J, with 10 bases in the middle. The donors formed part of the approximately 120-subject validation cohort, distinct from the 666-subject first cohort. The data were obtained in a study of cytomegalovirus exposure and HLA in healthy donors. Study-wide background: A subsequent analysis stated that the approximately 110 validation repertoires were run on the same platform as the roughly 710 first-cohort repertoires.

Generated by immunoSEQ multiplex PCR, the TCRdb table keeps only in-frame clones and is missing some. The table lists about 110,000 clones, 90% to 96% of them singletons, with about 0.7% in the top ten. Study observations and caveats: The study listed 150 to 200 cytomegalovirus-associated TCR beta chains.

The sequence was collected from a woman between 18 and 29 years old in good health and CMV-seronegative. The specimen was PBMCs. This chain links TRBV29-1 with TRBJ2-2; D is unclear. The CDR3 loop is CSVEPLSANTGELFF. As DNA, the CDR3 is TGCAGCGTTGAACCACTGTCGGCGAACACCGGGGAGCTGTTTTTT.